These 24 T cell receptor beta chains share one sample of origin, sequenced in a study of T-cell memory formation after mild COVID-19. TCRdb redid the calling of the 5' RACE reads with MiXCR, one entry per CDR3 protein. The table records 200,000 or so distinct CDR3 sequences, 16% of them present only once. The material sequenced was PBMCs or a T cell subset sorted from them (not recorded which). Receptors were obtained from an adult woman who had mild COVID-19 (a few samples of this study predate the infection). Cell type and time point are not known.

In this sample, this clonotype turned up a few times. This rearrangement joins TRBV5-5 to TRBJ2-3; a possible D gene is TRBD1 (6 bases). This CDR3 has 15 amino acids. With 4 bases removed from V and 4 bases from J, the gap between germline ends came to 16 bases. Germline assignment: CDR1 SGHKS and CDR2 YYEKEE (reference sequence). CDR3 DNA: TGTGCCAGCAGCCTCGGGACAAGGGTGGCAGATACGCAGTATTTT. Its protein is CASSLGTRVADTQYF.

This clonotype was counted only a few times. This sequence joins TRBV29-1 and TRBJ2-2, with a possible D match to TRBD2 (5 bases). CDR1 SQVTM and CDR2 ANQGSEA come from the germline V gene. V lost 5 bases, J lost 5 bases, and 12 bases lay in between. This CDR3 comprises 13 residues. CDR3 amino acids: CSVSRTGTGELFF. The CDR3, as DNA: TGCAGCGTTTCCCGGACTGGGACCGGGGAGCTGTTTTTT.

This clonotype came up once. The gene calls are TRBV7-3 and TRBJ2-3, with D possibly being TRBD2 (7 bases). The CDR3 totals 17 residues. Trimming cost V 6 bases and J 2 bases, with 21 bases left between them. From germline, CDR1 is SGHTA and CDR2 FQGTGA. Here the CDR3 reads CASRPSAAGANTDTQYF. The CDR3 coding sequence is TGTGCCAGCAGGCCCAGCGCGGCGGGGGCAAACACAGATACGCAGTATTTT.

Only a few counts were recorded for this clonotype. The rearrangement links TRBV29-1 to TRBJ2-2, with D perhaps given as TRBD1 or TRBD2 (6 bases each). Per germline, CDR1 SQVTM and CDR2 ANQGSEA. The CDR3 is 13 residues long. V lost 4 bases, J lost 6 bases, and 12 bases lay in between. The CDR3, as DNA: TGCAGCGTTGGGATCGGGGGCGCCGGGGAGCTGTTTTTT. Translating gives CSVGIGGAGELFF.

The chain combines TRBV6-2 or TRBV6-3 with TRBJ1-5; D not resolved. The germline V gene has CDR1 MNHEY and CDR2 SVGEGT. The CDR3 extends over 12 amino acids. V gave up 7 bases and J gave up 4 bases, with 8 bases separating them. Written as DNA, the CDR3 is TGTGCCAGCACCGAGACTAATCAGCCCCAGCATTTT. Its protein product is CASTETNQPQHF.

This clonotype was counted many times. CDR3 DNA: TGTGCCAGCAGGGAACAGGGGCGCGCTGAAGCTTTCTTT. This translates into CASREQGRAEAFF. The V and J genes are TRBV6-1 and TRBJ1-1; 7 positions match TRBD1. This CDR3 is built from 13 residues. The V and J ends lost 6 bases and 6 bases, in that order; junction bases with no gene match: 7. CDR1 MNHNS and CDR2 SASEGT come from the germline V gene.

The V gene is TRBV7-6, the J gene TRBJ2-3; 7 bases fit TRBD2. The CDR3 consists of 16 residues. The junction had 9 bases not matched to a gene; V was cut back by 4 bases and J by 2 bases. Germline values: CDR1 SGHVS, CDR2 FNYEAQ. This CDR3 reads CASSSRLARDTDTQYF. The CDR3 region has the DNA TGTGCCAGCAGCTCCCGACTAGCCCGGGACACAGATACGCAGTATTTT.

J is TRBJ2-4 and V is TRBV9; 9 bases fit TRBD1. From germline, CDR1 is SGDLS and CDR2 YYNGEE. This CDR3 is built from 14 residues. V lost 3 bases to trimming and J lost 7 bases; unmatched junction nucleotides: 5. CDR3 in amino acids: CASSGGQGFNIQYF. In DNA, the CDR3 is TGTGCCAGCAGCGGGGGACAGGGATTTAACATTCAGTACTTC.

In nucleotides, the CDR3 is TGCGCCAGCAGCTCAGGGACTAGCGGGGCCCTAGTGTTCTTC. Translation gives CASSSGTSGALVFF. V is TRBV5-1 and J is TRBJ2-1; TRBD2 aligns across 13 bases. V dropped 3 bases and J dropped 15; count of bases not matched to a gene: 9. Germline V gives CDR1 SGHRS, CDR2 YFSETQ. CDR3 size: 14 residues. Combining the CDR3 with reference TRBV5-1 and TRBJ2-1 gives the whole variable domain KAGVTQTPRYLIKTRGQQVTLSCSPISGHRSVSWYQQTPGQGLQFLFEYFSETQRNKGNFPGRFSGRQFSNSRSEMNVSTLELGDSALYLCASSSGTSGALVFFGPGTRLTVL.

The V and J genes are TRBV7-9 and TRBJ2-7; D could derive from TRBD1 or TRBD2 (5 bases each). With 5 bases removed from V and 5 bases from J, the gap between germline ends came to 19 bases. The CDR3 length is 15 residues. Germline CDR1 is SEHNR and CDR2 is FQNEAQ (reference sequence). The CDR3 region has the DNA TGTGCCAGCAGCCTAGACGGGACCCCAGGCGACGAGCAGTACTTC. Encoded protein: CASSLDGTPGDEQYF.

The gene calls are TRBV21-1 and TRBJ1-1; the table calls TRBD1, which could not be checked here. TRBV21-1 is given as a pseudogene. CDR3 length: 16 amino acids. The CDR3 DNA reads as TGTGCCAGCAGCAAACCTCCCTCGGGACAGAACACTGAAGCTTTCTTT. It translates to CASSKPPSGQNTEAFF.

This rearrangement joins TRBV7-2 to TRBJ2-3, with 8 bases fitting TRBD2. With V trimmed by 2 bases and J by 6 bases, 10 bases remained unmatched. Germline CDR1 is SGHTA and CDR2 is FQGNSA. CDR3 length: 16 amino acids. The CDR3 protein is CASSLIERGPWDTQYF. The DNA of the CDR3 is TGTGCCAGCAGCTTAATCGAGCGGGGGCCCTGGGATACGCAGTATTTT.

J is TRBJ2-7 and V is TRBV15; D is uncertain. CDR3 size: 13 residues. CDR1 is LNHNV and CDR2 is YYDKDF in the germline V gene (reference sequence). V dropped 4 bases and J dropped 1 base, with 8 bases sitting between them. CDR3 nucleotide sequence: TGTGCCACCAGCAAGACCCAATCCTACGAGCAGTACTTC. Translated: CATSKTQSYEQYF. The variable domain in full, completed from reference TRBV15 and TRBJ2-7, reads DAMVIQNPRYQVTQFGKPVTLSCSQTLNHNVMYWYQQKSSQAPKLLFHYYDKDFNNEADTPDNFQSRRPNTSFCFLDIRSPGLGDTAMYLCATSKTQSYEQYFGPGTRLTVT.

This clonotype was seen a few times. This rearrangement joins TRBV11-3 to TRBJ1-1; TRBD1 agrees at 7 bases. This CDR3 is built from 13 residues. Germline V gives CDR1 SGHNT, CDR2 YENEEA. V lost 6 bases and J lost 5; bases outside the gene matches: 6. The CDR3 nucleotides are TGTGCCAGCAGACGACAGGGTAGGACTGAAGCTTTCTTT. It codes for CASRRQGRTEAFF.

The CDR3 reads CASSPGTVLFYGYTF. The CDR3 nucleotides are TGTGCCAGCAGCCCCGGGACGGTACTCTTCTATGGCTACACCTTC. The V gene is TRBV7-9, the J gene TRBJ1-2; D may be TRBD1 (5 bases). Trimming stripped 5 bases from V and 4 bases from J, with 17 bases between. CDR1 is SEHNR, CDR2 FQNEAQ, per germline (reference sequence). The CDR3 is 15 residues long.

The CDR3 DNA reads as TGTGCCAGCAGTCCCGGACAGGGGCTGAACACTGAAGCTTTCTTT. Its protein product is CASSPGQGLNTEAFF. The chain couples TRBV12-3 or TRBV12-4 to TRBJ1-1; 9 bases fit TRBD1. J gave up 0 bases and V 5 bases, and 4 bases lay outside the gene matches. This CDR3 has 15 amino acids.

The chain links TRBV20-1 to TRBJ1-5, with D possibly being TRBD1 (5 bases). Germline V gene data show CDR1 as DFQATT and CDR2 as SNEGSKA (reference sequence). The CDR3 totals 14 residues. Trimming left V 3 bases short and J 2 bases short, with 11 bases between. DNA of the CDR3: TGCAGTGCTAGTCGAGCCAGGGGCAATCAGCCCCAGCATTTT. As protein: CSASRARGNQPQHF.

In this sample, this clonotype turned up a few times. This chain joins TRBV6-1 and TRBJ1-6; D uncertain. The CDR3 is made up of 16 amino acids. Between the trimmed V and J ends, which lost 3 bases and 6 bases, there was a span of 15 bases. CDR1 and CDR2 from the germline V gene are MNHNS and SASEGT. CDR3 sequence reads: CASSDGVTSGNSPLHF. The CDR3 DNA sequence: TGTGCCAGCAGTGATGGAGTTACAAGCGGTAATTCACCCCTCCACTTT.

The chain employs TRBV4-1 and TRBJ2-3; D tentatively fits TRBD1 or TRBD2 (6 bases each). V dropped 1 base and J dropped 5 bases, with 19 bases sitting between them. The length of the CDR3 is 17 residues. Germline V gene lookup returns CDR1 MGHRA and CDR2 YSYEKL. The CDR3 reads CASSQVRTGAGRDTQYF. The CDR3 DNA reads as TGCGCCAGCAGCCAAGTCAGGACGGGGGCGGGGAGAGATACGCAGTATTTT.

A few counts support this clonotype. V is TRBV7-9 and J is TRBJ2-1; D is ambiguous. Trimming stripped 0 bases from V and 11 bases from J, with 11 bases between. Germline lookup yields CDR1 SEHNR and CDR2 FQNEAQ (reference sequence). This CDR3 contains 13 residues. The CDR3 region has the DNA TGTGCCAGCAGCTTAGCTCCACTCAGTAAGCAGTTCTTC. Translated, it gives CASSLAPLSKQFF.

Here the CDR3 reads CASSLPEASGVVYNEQFF. As DNA, the CDR3 is TGCGCCAGCAGCTTACCCGAGGCTAGCGGGGTGGTCTACAATGAGCAGTTCTTC. The rearrangement joins TRBV5-1 to TRBJ2-1, with TRBD2 identical over 9 bases. In germline, CDR1 is SGHRS, CDR2 YFSETQ. Trimming took 2 bases from V and 3 from J; bases not matched to a gene: 12. The CDR3 sequence is 18 residues long.

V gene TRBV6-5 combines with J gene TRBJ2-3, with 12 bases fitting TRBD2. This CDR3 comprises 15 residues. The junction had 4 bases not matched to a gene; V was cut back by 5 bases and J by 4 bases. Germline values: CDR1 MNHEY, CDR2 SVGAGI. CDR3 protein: CASSNLAGGADTQYF. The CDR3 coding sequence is TGTGCCAGCAGTAATCTAGCGGGGGGGGCAGATACGCAGTATTTT.

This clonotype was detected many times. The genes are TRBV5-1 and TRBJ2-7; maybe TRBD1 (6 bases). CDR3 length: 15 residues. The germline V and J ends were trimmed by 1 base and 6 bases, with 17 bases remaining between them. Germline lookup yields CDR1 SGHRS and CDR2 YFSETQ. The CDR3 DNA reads TGCGCCAGCAGCTTGTCCAGGGGACAAGGGCTCGAGCAGTACTTC. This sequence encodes CASSLSRGQGLEQYF.

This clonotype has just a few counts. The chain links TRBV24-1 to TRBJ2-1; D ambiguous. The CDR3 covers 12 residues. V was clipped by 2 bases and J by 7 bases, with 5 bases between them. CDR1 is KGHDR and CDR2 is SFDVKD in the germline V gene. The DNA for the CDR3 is TGTGCCACCAGTGATTCTAATAATGAGCAGTTCTTC. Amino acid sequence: CATSDSNNEQFF.